This T cell receptor beta chain was sequenced in a study of T cell responses to AZD1222 COVID-19 vaccine. Here immunoSEQ multiplex PCR was the method, and the copy in TCRdb shows in-frame clones only, minus some. Of fewer than 200,000 clones in the sample, roughly nine tenths were seen once. Study-wide findings and caveats: Along spike, vaccine-associated CD4 TCRs were found throughout, with dominance at 160-218 and 743-854. Without day 14 samples, only post-peak T cell repertoires were studied. Once two AZD1222 doses were given, Spike-specific TCR breadth and depth went up. There were mostly white British donors and more females than males, and clonal diversity was possibly underestimated.

To note about this clone: Its target is not known.

The CDR3 runs 14 residues. V shed 9 bases, J shed 2 bases, and the junction held 8 bases outside the gene matches. Germline-derived CDR1 and CDR2 are MDHEN and SYDVKM. Sequenced material: peripheral blood, taken on day 0 of MenACWY control vaccination. The source of this sequence is an adult in good health. The chain employs TRBV28 and TRBJ2-3; the match to TRBD1 covers 7 bases. For the CDR3, the DNA is TGTGCCAGTTACCCGGGACAGACCACAGATACGCAGTATTTT. This sequence encodes CASYPGQTTDTQYF.